A selection of T cell receptor beta chains follows, all from one sample in a study of blood T cell repertoires in COVID-19. Sequencing used immunoSEQ multiplex PCR; TCRdb keeps in-frame clones, though not all of them. The sample shows 170,000 or so clones, 88% of them seen only once. The sample was PBMCs or T cells enriched from blood (not recorded which). The receptors stem from a woman younger than 30 who had recovered from COVID-19. Both conserved end residues are part of each CDR3. Each record gives: clone size, J gene, V gene, D gene, CDR3 DNA, CDR3 protein. The D gene is left open where the match is weak. Where a row states a size, it is once, few, many or the class of an expanded clone; other rows omit it.

-,TRBJ2-1,TRBV6-5,TRBD1,TGTGCCAGCACCCGAGACAGGGGGCTTTCCGGTGAGCAGTTCTTC,CASTRDRGLSGEQFF
few,TRBJ1-1,TRBV27,-,TGTGCCAGCAGTCACTTAAGAGCTTTCTTT,CASSHLRAFF
-,TRBJ2-7,TRBV24-1,TRBD1,TGTGCCACCAGTGATTCGAGGGGGCAGGGCAACCTAAGGAACGAGCAGTACTTC,CATSDSRGQGNLRNEQYF
-,TRBJ1-5,TRBV27,-,TGTGCCAGCAGTTTACGGAGGGACCGTGGCCAGCCCCAGCATTTT,CASSLRRDRGQPQHF
few,TRBJ2-2,TRBV19,TRBD2,TGTGCCAGTAGGGTAGGACTAGCGGTGAACACCGGGGAGCTGTTTTTT,CASRVGLAVNTGELFF
-,TRBJ1-1,TRBV2,-,TGTGCCACCGCGGGCGGATCTGAAGCTTTCTTT,CATAGGSEAFF
-,TRBJ1-6,TRBV3-1/TRBV3-2,-,TGTGCCAGCAGCCTTGGGGGGGCTGAATCACCCCTCCACTTT,CASSLGGAESPLHF
-,TRBJ1-6,TRBV5-1,TRBD1,TGCGCCAGCAACCCAGGACAGGGTAATTCACCCCTCTACTTT,CASNPGQGNSPLYF
-,TRBJ1-5,TRBV7-8,-,TGTGCCAGCAGCTTAAGGGGGTCGGCAAATCAGCCCCAGCATTTT,CASSLRGSANQPQHF
-,TRBJ1-2,TRBV30,-,TGTGCCTGGAGTGAGACACCTCATACGGGCTACACCTTC,CAWSETPHTGYTF
-,TRBJ2-7,TRBV5-1,-,TGCGCCAGCAGCTTGGGGGCAGGGGAAGCCTACGAGCAGTACTTC,CASSLGAGEAYEQYF
once,TRBJ2-3,TRBV28,TRBD2,TGTGCCAGCAGTACCCCGGGACTAGCGGGGGGAACAGATACGCAGTATTTT,CASSTPGLAGGTDTQYF
once,TRBJ1-3,TRBV7-2,TRBD1,TGTGCCAGCAGCGCTACATACGGGACAGGCGGAAACACCATATATTTT,CASSATYGTGGNTIYF
-,TRBJ1-5,TRBV30,-,TGTGCCTGGGGATGGAACGGGGGGAATCAGCCCCAGCATTTT,CAWGWNGGNQPQHF
-,TRBJ1-1,TRBV28,-,TGTGCCAGCACATTGAAAGGGTGGGAGGCGAAAGCTTTCTTT,CASTLKGWEAKAFF
-,TRBJ1-2,TRBV7-9,TRBD1,TGTGCCAGCAGCTCGCAGGGGGAGCATGGCTACACCTTC,CASSSQGEHGYTF
-,TRBJ1-4,TRBV11-2,TRBD1,TGTGCCAGCAGGCCTCAAACAGGGGTCACTAATGAAAAACTGTTTTTT,CASRPQTGVTNEKLFF
-,TRBJ2-2,TRBV7-9,TRBD2,TGTGCCAGCAGCTCCTGGACTAGCGGGGGGACTACCGGGGAGCTGTTTTTT,CASSSWTSGGTTGELFF
-,TRBJ2-5,TRBV30,-,TGTGCCTGGGGTGGACAACGGGAGACCCAGTACTTC,CAWGGQRETQYF
once,TRBJ1-4,TRBV2,-,TGTGCCAGCCGAGGGCAGGCTAATGAAAAACTGTTTTTT,CASRGQANEKLFF
-,TRBJ2-7,TRBV28,TRBD1,TGTGCCAGCAGTTTGTTAACCGGGACAGGCACCTACGAGCAGTACTTC,CASSLLTGTGTYEQYF
few,TRBJ2-7,TRBV2,TRBD1,TGTGCCAGCAGGGGGGACAGAGGGGAGCAGTACTTC,CASRGDRGEQYF
-,TRBJ2-3,TRBV2,TRBD1,TGTGCCAGCTATTGGGACGACAGGGGACGCACAGATACGCAGTATTTT,CASYWDDRGRTDTQYF
-,TRBJ2-7,TRBV5-5,-,TGTGCCAGCAGCTTGGCCGTGACTTACGAGCAGTACTTC,CASSLAVTYEQYF
-,TRBJ1-1,TRBV28,TRBD1,TGTGCCAGCAGTTTCGACAGGGGGAGGACTGAAGCTTTCTTT,CASSFDRGRTEAFF
once,TRBJ1-1,TRBV12-3/TRBV12-4,TRBD1,TGTGCCAGCAGGGGACAGCCGAACACTGAAGCTTTCTTT,CASRGQPNTEAFF
-,TRBJ2-3,TRBV19,-,TGTGCCACGCGGGCCGGCGGGACCCTCACTACGCAGTATTTT,CATRAGGTLTTQYF
-,TRBJ1-1,TRBV6-5,-,TGTGCCAGCAGGAAAGACTGGACTGAAGCTTTCTTT,CASRKDWTEAFF